This T cell receptor beta chain was found in a study of T cells after yellow fever vaccination. Turning to the study itself: Low-cell-number fractions were prepared with SMART-Seq v4 Ultra Low Input.

Researchers made TCR cDNA using 5'RACE template switching, and this step added a universal primer site and UMIs. Using its own MiXCR run on the 5' RACE reads, TCRdb lists one record per CDR3 protein. The repertoire holds about 300,000 distinct CDR3 sequences, 3% to 4.5% seen once, with approximately 25% in the top ten. CDR1 and CDR2 from the germline V gene are MGHRA and YSYEKL. Trimming cost V 0 bases and J 0 bases, with 13 bases left between them. This CDR3 is built from 17 residues. Findings and limits, study-wide: Although most clonotypes did not, a small share appeared in both CD4 and CD8 compartments. Boosting was followed by the reappearance of most primary-vaccination clones (96% CD4, around 86% CD8).

On this clonotype itself: Antigen specificity is unknown.

The receptor's source is a man younger than 30 who received the YFV17D yellow fever vaccine. Sequenced material: PBMCs, taken 5 days after the yellow fever booster vaccination. The gene calls are TRBV4-1 and TRBJ2-3; TRBD2 might be the D (6 bases). The DNA for the CDR3 is TGCGCCAGCAGCCAAGAGGGAGGAGTTCCTAGCACAGATACGCAGTATTTT. Protein: CASSQEGGVPSTDTQYF.